Listed below are T cell receptor beta chains from one sample, sequenced in a study of cytotoxic CD8 clonotypes in ibrutinib-treated CLL. TCRdb's table, derived via immunoSEQ multiplex PCR, lists solely in-frame clones and lacks some. The sample contains 330,000 or so clones, approximately 67% of which appear only once. This specimen consisted of PBMCs, obtained after 36 months of ibrutinib treatment. These receptors all stem from a human donor with chronic lymphocytic leukemia. Each CDR3 is given with its conserved first and last residue. A D gene is named only where the DNA matches it firmly. Rows may omit the clone size; those that give it use once, few, many or a size class.

j_call: TRBJ2-3
v_call: TRBV7-9
d_call: TRBD2
clone_size: .
cdr3_nt: TGTGCCAGCAGCTTACCAGCGGGAACTAGCACAGATACGCAGTATTTT
cdr3_aa: CASSLPAGTSTDTQYF

j_call: TRBJ1-5
v_call: TRBV2
d_call: .
clone_size: .
cdr3_nt: TGTGCCAGCAGTGGGCTTGTCCTGCCACGGAGCAATCAGCCCCAGCATTTT
cdr3_aa: CASSGLVLPRSNQPQHF

j_call: TRBJ1-3
v_call: TRBV11-2
d_call: .
clone_size: .
cdr3_nt: TGTGCCAGCAGCTCCGACGGTACTGGAAACACCATATATTTT
cdr3_aa: CASSSDGTGNTIYF

j_call: TRBJ2-1
v_call: TRBV2
d_call: TRBD1
clone_size: .
cdr3_nt: TGTGCCAGCGGGCAACGCGACAGGGTGGAAAATGAGCAGTTCTTC
cdr3_aa: CASGQRDRVENEQFF

j_call: TRBJ1-2
v_call: TRBV5-6
d_call: TRBD1
clone_size: .
cdr3_nt: TGTGCCAGCAGCTTGGTCTACAGGGGGCGCGTCTATGGCTACACCTTC
cdr3_aa: CASSLVYRGRVYGYTF

j_call: TRBJ2-2
v_call: TRBV9
d_call: .
clone_size: .
cdr3_nt: TGTGCCAGCAGCCCCCCCGGCCTGGGTGTCGGGGAGCTGTTTTTT
cdr3_aa: CASSPPGLGVGELFF

j_call: TRBJ2-7
v_call: TRBV6-5
d_call: TRBD2
clone_size: .
cdr3_nt: TGTGCCAGCAGTTACCAAGCGGGAGGGTCGTACGAGCAGTACTTC
cdr3_aa: CASSYQAGGSYEQYF

j_call: TRBJ2-7
v_call: TRBV7-2
d_call: .
clone_size: .
cdr3_nt: TGTGCCAGCAGCTTTGATAGCACGGGGTACGAGCAGTACTTC
cdr3_aa: CASSFDSTGYEQYF

j_call: TRBJ1-1
v_call: TRBV5-1
d_call: TRBD1
clone_size: .
cdr3_nt: TGCGCCAGCAGCTTGGGGGGACAGGCCACCCTTGAAGCTTTCTTT
cdr3_aa: CASSLGGQATLEAFF

j_call: TRBJ1-5
v_call: TRBV7-2
d_call: .
clone_size: .
cdr3_nt: TGTGCCAGCAGCCGGACGCTTAGCAATCAGCCCCAGCATTTT
cdr3_aa: CASSRTLSNQPQHF

j_call: TRBJ2-7
v_call: TRBV2
d_call: TRBD1
clone_size: .
cdr3_nt: TGTGCCAGCAGTGAAGAGGGACAGGACTCGGACGAGCAGTACTTC
cdr3_aa: CASSEEGQDSDEQYF

j_call: TRBJ1-5
v_call: TRBV27
d_call: .
clone_size: .
cdr3_nt: TGTGCCAGCAGTTTATTTACAGGAAGCAATCAGCCCCAGCATTTT
cdr3_aa: CASSLFTGSNQPQHF

j_call: TRBJ1-5
v_call: TRBV7-8
d_call: .
clone_size: .
cdr3_nt: TGTGCCAGCAGCTTAGAAAGACAGAACAATCAGCCCCAGCATTTT
cdr3_aa: CASSLERQNNQPQHF

j_call: TRBJ1-2
v_call: TRBV2
d_call: TRBD1
clone_size: .
cdr3_nt: TGTGCCAGCAGCAAAGGAACGGGACAGGGACATGGCTACACCTTC
cdr3_aa: CASSKGTGQGHGYTF

j_call: TRBJ1-2
v_call: TRBV4-1
d_call: .
clone_size: few
cdr3_nt: TGCGCCAGCAGCCAATACTCCGAAGGGGTGGACGCCGGCGGCTACACCTTC
cdr3_aa: CASSQYSEGVDAGGYTF

j_call: TRBJ1-1
v_call: TRBV29-1
d_call: .
clone_size: .
cdr3_nt: TGCAGCGTTATTACCTGGCCGAAGAACACTGAAGCTTTCTTT
cdr3_aa: CSVITWPKNTEAFF

j_call: TRBJ2-7
v_call: TRBV5-1
d_call: TRBD2
clone_size: few
cdr3_nt: TGCGCCAGCAGCACCTCTAGCGGGTCCTCCTACGAGCAGTACTTC
cdr3_aa: CASSTSSGSSYEQYF

j_call: TRBJ2-3
v_call: TRBV11-3
d_call: .
clone_size: once
cdr3_nt: TGTGCCAGCAGCCGGGGAACAGATACGCAGTATTTT
cdr3_aa: CASSRGTDTQYF

j_call: TRBJ2-1
v_call: TRBV5-6
d_call: .
clone_size: .
cdr3_nt: TGTGCCAGCAGCGCATTACTGAGGACCTACAATGAGCAGTTCTTC
cdr3_aa: CASSALLRTYNEQFF

j_call: TRBJ1-2
v_call: TRBV27
d_call: .
clone_size: .
cdr3_nt: TGTGCCAGCAGTGCAACAGTACTGGTACCCTATGGCTACACCTTC
cdr3_aa: CASSATVLVPYGYTF

j_call: TRBJ2-3
v_call: TRBV2
d_call: TRBD1
clone_size: once
cdr3_nt: TGTGCCAGCTTGGGACAGGCGACAGTAGATACGCAGTATTTT
cdr3_aa: CASLGQATVDTQYF

j_call: TRBJ2-3
v_call: TRBV7-2
d_call: .
clone_size: .
cdr3_nt: TGTGCCAGCAGCCGCGGACATAGCACAGATACGCAGTATTTT
cdr3_aa: CASSRGHSTDTQYF

j_call: TRBJ1-5
v_call: TRBV5-6
d_call: .
clone_size: once
cdr3_nt: TGTGCCAGCAGCTTGCGGCGTGGTGGTCAGCCCCAGCATTTT
cdr3_aa: CASSLRRGGQPQHF

j_call: TRBJ2-1
v_call: TRBV29-1
d_call: .
clone_size: .
cdr3_nt: TGCAGCGTTGTATCGCCCGGTGAGCAGTTCTTC
cdr3_aa: CSVVSPGEQFF

j_call: TRBJ2-7
v_call: TRBV15
d_call: .
clone_size: .
cdr3_nt: TGTGCCACCAGGGATGACTACGAGCAGTACTTC
cdr3_aa: CATRDDYEQYF

j_call: TRBJ2-1
v_call: TRBV25-1
d_call: .
clone_size: .
cdr3_nt: TGTGCCAGCAGTGAGGGCGGACATTTCTACAATGAGCAGTTCTTC
cdr3_aa: CASSEGGHFYNEQFF

j_call: TRBJ2-7
v_call: TRBV25-1
d_call: .
clone_size: .
cdr3_nt: TGTGCCAGCAGTGACGGGGGGCAAGAAAGACCCTACGAGCAGTACTTC
cdr3_aa: CASSDGGQERPYEQYF

j_call: TRBJ1-2
v_call: TRBV4-3
d_call: .
clone_size: .
cdr3_nt: TGCGCCAGCAGTCCAAGTACGGGATCCCATGGCTACACCTTC
cdr3_aa: CASSPSTGSHGYTF

j_call: TRBJ2-3
v_call: TRBV19
d_call: TRBD2
clone_size: few
cdr3_nt: TGTGCCAGTAGTAAGTCGAGGACTAGCGGGGCAGATACGCAGTATTTT
cdr3_aa: CASSKSRTSGADTQYF

j_call: TRBJ1-2
v_call: TRBV11-2
d_call: TRBD1
clone_size: .
cdr3_nt: TGTGCCAGCAGCTCTACCGCAGGGGGCGATGGCTACACCTTC
cdr3_aa: CASSSTAGGDGYTF

j_call: TRBJ1-4
v_call: TRBV5-1
d_call: .
clone_size: .
cdr3_nt: TGCGCCAGCAGCTTGATCGGACAAAGCGGTGAAAAACTGTTTTTT
cdr3_aa: CASSLIGQSGEKLFF

j_call: TRBJ1-2
v_call: TRBV29-1
d_call: TRBD1
clone_size: .
cdr3_nt: TGCAGCGTTCCCGAGGAGGACAGGGGGGGAGGAGGCTACACCTTC
cdr3_aa: CSVPEEDRGGGGYTF

j_call: TRBJ2-1
v_call: TRBV6-5
d_call: .
clone_size: few
cdr3_nt: TGTGCCAGCAGTTACTCGTCTACAGGAAACAATGAGCAGTTCTTC
cdr3_aa: CASSYSSTGNNEQFF

j_call: TRBJ1-1
v_call: TRBV29-1
d_call: .
clone_size: .
cdr3_nt: TGCAGCGTAAAACAGGTGCAGAACACTGAAGCTTTCTTT
cdr3_aa: CSVKQVQNTEAFF

j_call: TRBJ2-3
v_call: TRBV5-4
d_call: TRBD2
clone_size: .
cdr3_nt: TGTGCCAGCAGCCGGACTAGCGGGAGTGCAGATACGCAGTATTTT
cdr3_aa: CASSRTSGSADTQYF

j_call: TRBJ1-5
v_call: TRBV12-5
d_call: .
clone_size: .
cdr3_nt: TGTGCTAGTGGTTTTGGGGGGAATCAGCCCCAGCATTTT
cdr3_aa: CASGFGGNQPQHF

j_call: TRBJ2-2
v_call: TRBV7-2
d_call: .
clone_size: .
cdr3_nt: TGTGCCAGCAGCTCCCGTCCACCCGGGGAGCTGTTTTTT
cdr3_aa: CASSSRPPGELFF

j_call: TRBJ2-3
v_call: TRBV7-9
d_call: .
clone_size: .
cdr3_nt: TGTGCCAGCAGCCGGCCCCTCACAGATACGCAGTATTTT
cdr3_aa: CASSRPLTDTQYF

j_call: TRBJ2-3
v_call: TRBV4-1
d_call: .
clone_size: .
cdr3_nt: TGCGCCAGCCGCCGGCCGTACACAGATACGCAGTATTTT
cdr3_aa: CASRRPYTDTQYF

j_call: TRBJ2-7
v_call: TRBV7-2
d_call: .
clone_size: .
cdr3_nt: TGTGCCAGCAGCTTAGCCACAGCGATCTTGAGCTTC
cdr3_aa: CASSLATAILSF

j_call: TRBJ2-2
v_call: TRBV19
d_call: TRBD1
clone_size: few
cdr3_nt: TGTGCCAGTACCGGACAGGGTTATACCGGGGAGCTGTTTTTT
cdr3_aa: CASTGQGYTGELFF

j_call: TRBJ2-7
v_call: TRBV2
d_call: .
clone_size: .
cdr3_nt: TGTGCCAGCCATCTACAGGGCGCAGGGGAGCAGTACTTC
cdr3_aa: CASHLQGAGEQYF

j_call: TRBJ2-3
v_call: TRBV29-1
d_call: TRBD2
clone_size: .
cdr3_nt: TGCAGCTCCAGCGGGGACCAGGGCTTACACGGTACGCAGTATTTT
cdr3_aa: CSSSGDQGLHGTQYF

j_call: TRBJ1-2
v_call: TRBV5-5
d_call: .
clone_size: once
cdr3_nt: TGTGCCAGCAGCTTGCCAAGGGACGGAGGCTTCTATGGCTACACCTTC
cdr3_aa: CASSLPRDGGFYGYTF

j_call: TRBJ2-1
v_call: TRBV9
d_call: TRBD2
clone_size: .
cdr3_nt: TGTGCCAGCAGCGTATTAGCGGGGGGGTGGAATGAGCAGTTCTTC
cdr3_aa: CASSVLAGGWNEQFF

j_call: TRBJ2-7
v_call: TRBV11-3
d_call: TRBD1
clone_size: few
cdr3_nt: TGTGCCAGCAGCGAATACAGGGGGAGCGAGCAGTACTTC
cdr3_aa: CASSEYRGSEQYF

j_call: TRBJ1-5
v_call: TRBV2
d_call: .
clone_size: .
cdr3_nt: TGTGCCAGCAGTGTGATCGGGGACAATCAGCCCCAGCATTTT
cdr3_aa: CASSVIGDNQPQHF

j_call: TRBJ1-6
v_call: TRBV2
d_call: TRBD1
clone_size: .
cdr3_nt: TGTGCCACCCGGACAGGGGATAATTCACCCCTCCACTTT
cdr3_aa: CATRTGDNSPLHF

j_call: TRBJ2-7
v_call: TRBV6-6
d_call: TRBD2
clone_size: few
cdr3_nt: TGTGCCAGCAGTCCTGGGACTAGGAGTAGATCCGAGCAGTACTTC
cdr3_aa: CASSPGTRSRSEQYF

j_call: TRBJ2-3
v_call: TRBV27
d_call: .
clone_size: .
cdr3_nt: TGTGCCAGCAGTCAAACGGGGTTCACAGATACGCAGTATTTT
cdr3_aa: CASSQTGFTDTQYF